These 25 T cell receptor beta chains share one sample of origin, sequenced in a study of blood T cell repertoires in COVID-19. Assay used: immunoSEQ multiplex PCR; TCRdb lists only in-frame clones, some missing. This table has 150,000 or so clones, about 85% appearing once. The sequenced material came from PBMCs or T cells enriched from blood (not recorded which). These receptors all come from a woman in her thirties or forties who had been exposed to COVID-19.

V and J are TRBV29-1 and TRBJ2-1, with 9 bases that match TRBD2. The CDR3 loop spans 14 amino acids. CDR1 and CDR2 (germline): SQVTM, ANQGSEA. With V trimmed by 7 bases and J by 9 bases, 13 bases remained unmatched. CDR3 amino acids: CSAVGLAGVGEQFF. The CDR3 DNA is TGCAGCGCCGTGGGGTTAGCGGGAGTTGGTGAGCAGTTCTTC.

The rearrangement uses TRBV4-1 and TRBJ1-5; 9 nucleotides align to TRBD1. V was pared by 0 bases and J by 9 bases, with 6 bases of the junction left unmatched. The germline CDR1 and CDR2 sequences are MGHRA and YSYEKL. This CDR3 is built from 15 residues. The CDR3 loop reads CASSQEGTGIRPQHF. As DNA, the CDR3 is TGCGCCAGCAGCCAAGAAGGGACAGGGATACGGCCCCAGCATTTT.

This sequence joins TRBV29-1 and TRBJ1-1, with 10 positions matching TRBD1. The germline V gene encodes CDR1 SQVTM and CDR2 ANQGSEA. After removal of 6 bases from V and 3 bases from J, the junction contained 4 bases not matched to a gene. CDR3 size: 13 residues. The CDR3: CSVRQGAYTEAFF. In DNA form, the CDR3 reads TGCAGCGTACGACAGGGGGCTTACACTGAAGCTTTCTTT.

CDR3 in DNA: TGTGCCAGCAGCCCCCTACTAGCGATGGGGGATACGCAGTATTTT. It yields the protein CASSPLLAMGDTQYF. The chain uses TRBV6-2 or TRBV6-3 and TRBJ2-3, with TRBD2 matching over 7 bases. Germline trimming cut 6 bases from V and 6 bases from J; bases unmatched to any gene: 12. The germline V gene encodes CDR1 MNHEY and CDR2 SVGEGT. This CDR3 has 15 amino acids.

The chain recombines TRBV7-9 with TRBJ2-1; D gene unclear. The CDR3 sequence is 14 residues long. Trimming cost V 0 bases and J 9 bases, with 12 bases left between them. Germline V gene data show CDR1 as SEHNR and CDR2 as FQNEAQ (reference sequence). CDR3 DNA: TGTGCCAGCAGCTTAGCGGTGACGGCAGGTGAGCAGTTCTTC. Its translation: CASSLAVTAGEQFF.

This sequence joins TRBV14 and TRBJ2-6; a weak D match, TRBD1 (5 bases). The CDR3 totals 18 residues. V lost 0 bases, J lost 2 bases, and 14 bases lay in between. CDR1 is SGHDN and CDR2 is FVKESK in the germline V gene. CDR3 bases: TGTGCCAGCAGCCAAGAGGGGCCTACGGATCCTGGGGCCAACGTCCTGACTTTC. Protein sequence: CASSQEGPTDPGANVLTF.

The chain couples TRBV7-9 to TRBJ1-1; D is unclear. The V gene's germline CDR1 is SEHNR and CDR2 FQNEAQ (reference sequence). V lost 5 bases to trimming and J lost 7 bases, with 14 bases between them. This CDR3 region has 13 residues. The CDR3 sequence: CASSERGGIEAFF. The CDR3 DNA follows: TGTGCCAGCAGCGAAAGAGGTGGTATTGAAGCTTTCTTT.

The rearrangement links TRBV19 to TRBJ1-5, with 7 bases identical to TRBD1. Per germline, CDR1 LNHDA and CDR2 SQIVND (reference sequence). After removal of 6 bases from V and 5 bases from J, the junction contained 7 bases not matched to a gene. This CDR3 has 14 residues. CDR3 sequence reads: CASRPGQEYQPQHF. CDR3 in DNA: TGTGCCAGTAGACCCGGACAGGAATATCAGCCCCAGCATTTT. Variable domain in full (rest from reference TRBV19 and TRBJ1-5): DGGITQSPKYLFRKEGQNVTLSCEQNLNHDAMYWYRQDPGQGLRLIYYSQIVNDFQKGDIAEGYSVSREKKESFPLTVTSAQKNPTAFYLCASRPGQEYQPQHFGDGTRLSIL.

This sequence joins TRBV5-1 and TRBJ1-4; maybe TRBD1 (5 bases). Germline V CDR1 and CDR2: SGHRS, YFSETQ. Trimming stripped 0 bases from V and 1 base from J, with 25 bases between. The CDR3 runs 21 residues. The DNA of the CDR3 is TGCGCCAGCAGCTTGGCCCATGACGGGGGATGGGCGTTTAGAACTAATGAAAAACTGTTTTTT. Its protein product is CASSLAHDGGWAFRTNEKLFF.

The rearrangement links TRBV5-1 to TRBJ2-1; TRBD2 matches 11 bases. This CDR3 region has 16 residues. Looked up from germline, CDR1 is SGHRS and CDR2 is YFSETQ. The V gene end was trimmed by 0 bases and the J gene end by 6 bases; junction bases not matched to a gene: 5. CDR3 nucleotides: TGCGCCAGCAGCTTGGTCATAGCGGGGGGGCGCAATGAGCAGTTCTTC. Protein sequence: CASSLVIAGGRNEQFF.

This chain links TRBV5-6 with TRBJ2-1; TRBD2 matches 12 bases. With 4 bases clipped from V and 2 bases from J, the junction kept 4 bases outside the gene matches. This CDR3 contains 16 residues. From germline, CDR1 is SGHDT and CDR2 YYEEEE. This CDR3 is CASSGRLAGAYNEQFF. For the CDR3, the DNA is TGTGCCAGCAGCGGGAGACTAGCGGGGGCCTACAATGAGCAGTTCTTC.

The CDR3 region is CASRAGTQNTEAFF. For the CDR3, the DNA is TGTGCCAGCAGGGCCGGGACACAGAACACTGAAGCTTTCTTT. The chain links TRBV6-5 to TRBJ1-1; a weak D match, TRBD1 (6 bases). Trimming removed 6 bases at V and 1 base at J, with 12 bases between. The CDR3 loop spans 14 amino acids. Germline values: CDR1 MNHEY, CDR2 SVGAGI.

The chain joins TRBV13 to TRBJ2-3, with D tentatively TRBD2 (5 bases). Germline values: CDR1 PRHDT, CDR2 FYEKMQ (reference sequence). The CDR3 extends over 15 amino acids. The ends were cut back, 2 bases at V and 2 bases at J, with 11 bases in the middle. CDR3 bases: TGTGCCAGCAGCTTACGGGAAGTTGCCACAGATACGCAGTATTTT. It codes for CASSLREVATDTQYF.

In nucleotides, the CDR3 is TGTGCCACCAGTGACCCCTTGAACACCGGGGAGCTGTTTTTT. Translated: CATSDPLNTGELFF. This chain joins TRBV24-1 and TRBJ2-2; D is uncertain. CDR3 length: 14 residues. Germline values: CDR1 KGHDR, CDR2 SFDVKD. Trimming shortened V by 4 bases and J by 1 base, and 6 bases separated the two germline ends.

This clone turned up a few times. This rearrangement joins TRBV5-1 to TRBJ2-3, with D perhaps TRBD1 (6 bases). The CDR3 consists of 15 residues. The germline CDR1 and CDR2 sequences are SGHRS and YFSETQ. The V end lost 0 bases, the J end lost 6 bases, and 14 bases lay between the germline ends. The CDR3 DNA reads TGCGCCAGCAGCTTGGACGGCAGGGGCAGGGATACGCAGTATTTT. This codes for CASSLDGRGRDTQYF.

This chain joins TRBV19 and TRBJ2-6, with a weak D call TRBD2 (6 bases). The CDR3 contains 16 residues. Trimming removed 0 bases from V and 2 bases from J, with 8 bases in between. CDR1 is LNHDA and CDR2 is SQIVND in the germline V gene (reference sequence). CDR3 sequence reads: CASSIDGGTGANVLTF. The CDR3 region has the DNA TGTGCCAGTAGTATAGATGGGGGGACTGGGGCCAACGTCCTGACTTTC. Combining the CDR3 with reference TRBV19 and TRBJ2-6 gives the whole variable domain DGGITQSPKYLFRKEGQNVTLSCEQNLNHDAMYWYRQDPGQGLRLIYYSQIVNDFQKGDIAEGYSVSREKKESFPLTVTSAQKNPTAFYLCASSIDGGTGANVLTFGAGSRLTVL.

The V gene is TRBV13, the J gene TRBJ1-1, with 9 bases matching TRBD1. CDR3 length equals 15 residues. The V gene's germline CDR1 is PRHDT and CDR2 FYEKMQ (reference sequence). The V and J ends lost 5 bases and 4 bases, in that order; junction bases with no gene match: 8. The CDR3 region has the DNA TGTGCCAGCAGCCCCGGGACAGGGCTGGGCACTGAAGCTTTCTTT. The encoded protein is CASSPGTGLGTEAFF. Drawing the rest from reference TRBV13 and TRBJ1-1, the complete variable domain is AAGVIQSPRHLIKEKRETATLKCYPIPRHDTVYWYQQGPGQDPQFLISFYEKMQSDKGSIPDRFSAQQFSDYHSELNMSSLELGDSALYFCASSPGTGLGTEAFFGQGTRLTVV.

The J gene is TRBJ2-3, the V gene TRBV19; 9 nucleotides align to TRBD2. The CDR3 is made up of 16 amino acids. Germline-derived CDR1 and CDR2 are LNHDA and SQIVND (reference sequence). V gave up 3 bases and J gave up 5 bases; unmatched junction bases: 9. CDR3: CASSIGLSGRGDTQYF. The DNA of the CDR3 is TGTGCCAGTAGTATCGGGCTTAGCGGGAGAGGAGATACGCAGTATTTT.

The chain couples TRBV7-2 to TRBJ2-7; a possible D gene is TRBD1 (5 bases). V was trimmed by 5 bases and J by 7 bases, leaving 21 bases between them. The CDR3 extends over 15 amino acids. Germline lookup yields CDR1 SGHTA and CDR2 FQGNSA. The CDR3 DNA reads TGTGCCAGCAGCACCTCATTAGGGGTACGTAAAGAGCAGTACTTC. As protein: CASSTSLGVRKEQYF.

The chain combines TRBV29-1 with TRBJ2-1; a weak D match, TRBD1 (5 bases). CDR1 is SQVTM, CDR2 ANQGSEA, per germline. Trimming shortened V by 0 bases and J by 4 bases, and 19 bases separated the two germline ends. The CDR3 is made up of 17 amino acids. CDR3 sequence (DNA): TGCAGCGTTGAAGACCCATCGACCTTTGACAGTTACAATGAGCAGTTCTTC. It is translated as CSVEDPSTFDSYNEQFF.

The CDR3 DNA sequence: TGTGCCAGCAGCCAAGAGATGGGGGCACATCTTCCAGATACGCAGTATTTT. Translating gives CASSQEMGAHLPDTQYF. The chain combines TRBV3-1 (or the pseudogene TRBV3-2) with TRBJ2-3, with D possibly matching TRBD1 (6 bases). Germline CDR1 reads LGHDT; CDR2 reads YNNKEL (reference sequence). CDR3 size: 17 residues. The ends were cut back, 0 bases at V and 4 bases at J, with 17 bases in the middle.

The V call is TRBV10-3, the J call TRBJ2-2, with 9 bases identical to TRBD1. This CDR3 is 16 amino acids long. Germline lookup yields CDR1 ENHRY and CDR2 SYGVKD. The junction had 5 bases not matched to a gene; V was cut back by 2 bases and J by 4 bases. CDR3 coding DNA: TGTGCCATCAGTGAGGGGACAGGGCAGGGCACCGGGGAGCTGTTTTTT. It translates to CAISEGTGQGTGELFF.

J is TRBJ2-1 and V is TRBV2, with 14 positions matching TRBD2. Looked up from germline, CDR1 is SNHLY and CDR2 is FYNNEI. This CDR3 region has 15 residues. After removal of 3 bases from V and 9 bases from J, the junction contained 4 bases not matched to a gene. The CDR3 sequence: CASSETSGRAGEQFF. The CDR3 DNA sequence: TGTGCCAGCAGTGAGACTAGCGGGAGGGCCGGTGAGCAGTTCTTC.

The V call is TRBV28, the J call TRBJ1-6; the D gene is possibly TRBD1 (6 bases). V was trimmed by 8 bases and J by 5 bases, leaving 13 bases between them. The germline V gene has CDR1 MDHEN and CDR2 SYDVKM. The CDR3 length is 14 residues. CDR3 protein: CASATGHNNSPLHF. The DNA of the CDR3 is TGTGCCAGCGCCACGGGACACAATAATTCACCCCTCCACTTT.

This sequence joins TRBV28 and TRBJ2-7; D gene uncertain. The CDR3 has 13 amino acids. In germline, CDR1 is MDHEN, CDR2 SYDVKM. V lost 1 base and J lost 0, with 4 bases in between. The CDR3 DNA reads TGTGCCAGCAGTTTATCAAACTCCTACGAGCAGTACTTC. This sequence encodes CASSLSNSYEQYF.